One and the same sample provided the 2 T cell receptor beta chains below, sequenced in a study of T cells expressing NK-cell markers. No DNA is given; TCRdb re-called the 5' RACE reads and lists each CDR3 protein once. The listing contains about 190,000 distinct CDR3 sequences. Sequenced: blood T cells: a sorted CD56 or NKG2C T cell subset, CD4+ or CD8+ T cells, or bulk PBMC T cells (not recorded which). These receptor sequences come from a man between 18 and 69 years old in good health.

The chain recombines TRBV6-5 with TRBJ1-5; there is no DNA to check the TCRdb D call of TRBD1. Germline V lookup: CDR1 MNHEY, CDR2 SVGAGI. The CDR3 runs to 18 residues. The CDR3 region is CASSYVVRSGTNNQPQHF.

V usage is TRBV28 and J usage is TRBJ1-1. CDR1 is MDHEN and CDR2 is SYDVKM in the germline V gene. This CDR3 has 14 residues. This chain's CDR3 is CASWADNLNTEAFF.